The 14 T cell receptor beta chains below were found in one sample sequenced in a study of T cell changes during pregnancy in multiple sclerosis. The assay was immunoSEQ multiplex PCR, and TCRdb's table has in-frame clones only and misses some. The sample yields 40,000 to 50,000 clones, 91% seen once. The source was CD8+ T cells from peripheral blood mononuclear cells, collected after pregnancy. These receptor sequences come from a female donor with multiple sclerosis, enrolled in a pregnancy study.

This chain uses TRBV19 with TRBJ2-3; 7 nucleotides match TRBD1. CDR1 is LNHDA, CDR2 SQIVND, per germline (reference sequence). The CDR3 length is 12 residues. After removal of 1 base from V and 13 bases from J, the junction contained 5 bases not matched to a gene. CDR3: CASSIGTGREYF. Written as DNA, the CDR3 is TGTGCCAGTAGTATAGGGACAGGTAGAGAGTATTTT. Looking up the rest from reference TRBV19 and TRBJ2-3 gives the full variable domain: DGGITQSPKYLFRKEGQNVTLSCEQNLNHDAMYWYRQDPGQGLRLIYYSQIVNDFQKGDIAEGYSVSREKKESFPLTVTSAQKNPTAFYLCASSIGTGREYFGPGTRLTVL.

This rearrangement joins TRBV2 to TRBJ2-7; tentatively, D is TRBD2 (6 bases). This CDR3 is 14 amino acids long. Per germline, CDR1 SNHLY and CDR2 FYNNEI. V was cut by 0 bases and J by 3 bases, with 9 bases left in between. The CDR3 DNA reads TGTGCCAGCAGTGAAGCGCCGGGGGACTACGAGCAGTACTTC. Amino acids: CASSEAPGDYEQYF. Variable domain in full (rest from reference TRBV2 and TRBJ2-7): EPEVTQTPSHQVTQMGQEVILRCVPISNHLYFYWYRQILGQKVEFLVSFYNNEISEKSEIFDDQFSVERPDGSNFTLKIRSTKLEDSAMYFCASSEAPGDYEQYFGPGTRLTVT.

This chain joins TRBV4-1 and TRBJ1-1, with D perhaps TRBD1 (6 bases). The V gene lost 3 bases and the J gene lost 0 bases, with 17 bases spanning the gap. Germline assignment: CDR1 MGHRA and CDR2 YSYEKL. The CDR3 runs 17 residues. Here the CDR3 DNA reads TGCGCCAGCAGCCATGAGGCTTTGGACAGTCTGAACACTGAAGCTTTCTTT. Its translation: CASSHEALDSLNTEAFF.

The genes are TRBV5-1 and TRBJ2-5; 8 bases are a match to TRBD1. Germline loops: CDR1 SGHRS, CDR2 YFSETQ. The V gene end was trimmed by 3 bases and the J gene end by 1 base; junction bases not matched to a gene: 5. This CDR3 spans 15 amino acids. The CDR3 sequence: CASSSLGTGQETQYF. CDR3 bases: TGCGCCAGCAGCTCACTCGGGACAGGCCAAGAGACCCAGTACTTC.

J is TRBJ2-7 and V is TRBV6-5, with TRBD1 identical over 9 bases. Unmatched junction bases numbered 5, after V lost 8 bases and J lost 3 bases. CDR1 is MNHEY and CDR2 is SVGAGI in the germline V gene. The CDR3 contains 13 residues. CDR3 sequence reads: CASSGTGFYEQYF. The CDR3 DNA follows: TGTGCCAGCTCCGGGACAGGGTTCTACGAGCAGTACTTC.

This clone is a singleton in its sample. This chain joins TRBV6-5 and TRBJ1-4; 9 nucleotides match TRBD1. Germline CDR1 is MNHEY and CDR2 is SVGAGI. Trimming took 2 bases from V and 8 from J; bases not matched to a gene: 3. The CDR3 has 14 amino acids. The CDR3 coding sequence is TGTGCCAGCAGTTACGACGGGACAGGGGAAAAACTGTTTTTT. It encodes CASSYDGTGEKLFF.

The rearrangement links TRBV7-8 to TRBJ2-1; 11 bases agree with TRBD2. CDR1 is SGHVS, CDR2 FQNEAQ, per germline. The J segment lost 0 bases and the V segment lost 1 base, leaving 8 bases of the junction unmatched. The CDR3 runs 19 residues. DNA for the CDR3: TGTGCCAGCAGCTTAGATCTAGCGGGGGGCAGATACTCCTACAATGAGCAGTTCTTC. This gives the protein CASSLDLAGGRYSYNEQFF.

This chain connects TRBV15 to TRBJ1-1; TRBD1 agrees at 7 bases. This CDR3 comprises 14 residues. Germline CDR1 LNHNV, CDR2 YYDKDF (reference sequence). Unmatched junction bases numbered 10, after V lost 8 bases and J lost 4 bases. The CDR3 DNA reads as TGTGCCACCCAAGGGACAGTCGACGGCACTGAAGCTTTCTTT. Its protein is CATQGTVDGTEAFF.

This chain connects TRBV30 to TRBJ1-1; D gene uncertain. V lost 1 base to trimming and J lost 5 bases, with 8 bases between them. Germline values: CDR1 GTSNPN, CDR2 SVGIG (reference sequence). The CDR3 is 12 amino acids. The DNA of the CDR3 is TGTGCCTGGAGTGAGAAGAGGACTGAAGCTTTCTTT. Amino acids: CAWSEKRTEAFF.

The chain couples TRBV19 to TRBJ2-2; 8 nucleotides match TRBD1. V shed 3 bases, J shed 6 bases, and the junction held 6 bases outside the gene matches. This CDR3 comprises 15 residues. In germline, CDR1 is LNHDA, CDR2 SQIVND (reference sequence). This CDR3 is CASSIGQGAAGELFF. The CDR3 DNA reads as TGTGCCAGTAGTATCGGGCAGGGGGCGGCCGGGGAGCTGTTTTTT.

The rearrangement joins TRBV6-1 to TRBJ2-2, with a tentative D call TRBD1 (5 bases). Trimming pared 2 bases from V and 2 bases from J, leaving 9 bases between. The CDR3 is 15 residues long. The germline gives CDR1 MNHNS, CDR2 SASEGT. The DNA for the CDR3 is TGTGCCAGCAGTGAACTAGGGGAAAACACCGGGGAGCTGTTTTTT. This sequence encodes CASSELGENTGELFF.

The chain links TRBV15 to TRBJ1-1, with D unclear. This CDR3 is 13 amino acids long. In germline, CDR1 is LNHNV, CDR2 YYDKDF (reference sequence). Trimming shortened V by 8 bases and J by 0 bases, and 10 bases separated the two germline ends. CDR3 residues: CATLEGMNTEAFF. The CDR3 bases are TGTGCCACCCTAGAGGGCATGAACACTGAAGCTTTCTTT.

This chain joins TRBV18 and TRBJ2-3; the D gene is possibly TRBD1 (5 bases). Per germline, CDR1 KGHSH and CDR2 LQKENI. This CDR3 has 14 amino acids. V lost 0 bases to trimming and J lost 5 bases, with 9 bases between them. The chain's CDR3 is CASSPPGREDTQYF. DNA for the CDR3: TGTGCCAGCTCACCACCGGGCAGGGAAGATACGCAGTATTTT.

CDR3 loop: CASSLYTGGTYNSPLHF. Written as DNA, the CDR3 is TGTGCCAGCAGCCTATATACAGGGGGAACCTATAATTCACCCCTCCACTTT. The chain employs TRBV5-6 and TRBJ1-6, with 8 bases aligning to TRBD1. The CDR3 covers 17 residues. V shed 4 bases and J 2 bases; nucleotides not matched to a gene: 8. CDR1 SGHDT and CDR2 YYEEEE come from the germline V gene.